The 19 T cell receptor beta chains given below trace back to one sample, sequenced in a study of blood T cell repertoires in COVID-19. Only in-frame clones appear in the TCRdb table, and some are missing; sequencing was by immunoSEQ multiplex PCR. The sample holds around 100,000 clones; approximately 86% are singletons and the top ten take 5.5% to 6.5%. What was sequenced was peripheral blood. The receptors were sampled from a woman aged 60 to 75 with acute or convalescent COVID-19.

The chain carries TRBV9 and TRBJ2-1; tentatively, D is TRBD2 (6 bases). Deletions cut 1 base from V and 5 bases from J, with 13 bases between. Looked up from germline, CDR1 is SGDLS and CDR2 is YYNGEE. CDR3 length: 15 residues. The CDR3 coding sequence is TGTGCCAGCAGCGTATTCCAGGGCGGGAACAATGAGCAGTTCTTC. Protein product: CASSVFQGGNNEQFF. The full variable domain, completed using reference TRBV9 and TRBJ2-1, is DSGVTQTPKHLITATGQRVTLRCSPRSGDLSVYWYQQSLDQGLQFLIQYYNGEERAKGNILERFSAQQFPDLHSELNLSSLELGDSALYFCASSVFQGGNNEQFFGPGTRLTVL.

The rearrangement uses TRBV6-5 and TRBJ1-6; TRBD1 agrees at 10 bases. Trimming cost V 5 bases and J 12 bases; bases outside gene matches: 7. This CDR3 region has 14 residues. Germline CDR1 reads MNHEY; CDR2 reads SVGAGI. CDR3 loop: CASSPDRGLRPLHF. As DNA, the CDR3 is TGTGCCAGCAGTCCCGACAGGGGGCTGAGACCCCTCCACTTT.

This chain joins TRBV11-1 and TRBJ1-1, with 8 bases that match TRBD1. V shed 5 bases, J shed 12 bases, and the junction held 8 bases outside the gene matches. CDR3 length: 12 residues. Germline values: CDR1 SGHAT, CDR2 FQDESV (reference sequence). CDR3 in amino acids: CASSNRQGSTFF. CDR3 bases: TGTGCCAGCAGCAACAGACAGGGGTCGACTTTCTTT.

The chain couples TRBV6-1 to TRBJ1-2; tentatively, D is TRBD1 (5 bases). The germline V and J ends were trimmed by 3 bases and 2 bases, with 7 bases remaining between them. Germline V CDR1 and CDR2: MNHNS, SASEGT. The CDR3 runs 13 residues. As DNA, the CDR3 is TGTGCCAGCAGTGAGTCAGGGAACTATGGCTACACCTTC. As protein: CASSESGNYGYTF.

CDR3 sequence (DNA): TGTGCCAGCAGGCTAGCGGGTGTGGGTGAGCAGTTCTTC. Translation: CASRLAGVGEQFF. V is TRBV7-8 and J is TRBJ2-1; 8 positions agree with TRBD2. Looked up from germline, CDR1 is SGHVS and CDR2 is FQNEAQ. The junction had 7 bases not matched to a gene; V was cut back by 6 bases and J by 9 bases. This CDR3 spans 13 amino acids.

The CDR3 DNA follows: TGTGCCAGCAGTGGGTGGCGGCGTAATACCCCCGATGAAAAACTGTTTTTT. It specifies CASSGWRRNTPDEKLFF. V gene TRBV6-1 combines with J gene TRBJ1-4; D remains ambiguous. Germline lookup yields CDR1 MNHNS and CDR2 SASEGT. This CDR3 is built from 17 residues. With 4 bases removed from V and 6 bases from J, the gap between germline ends came to 21 bases.

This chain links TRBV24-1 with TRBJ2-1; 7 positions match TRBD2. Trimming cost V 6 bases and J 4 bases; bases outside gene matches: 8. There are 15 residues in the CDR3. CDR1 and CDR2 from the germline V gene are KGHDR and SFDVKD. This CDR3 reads CATSKMTGGYNEQFF. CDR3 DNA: TGTGCCACCAGTAAAATGACGGGGGGATACAATGAGCAGTTCTTC.

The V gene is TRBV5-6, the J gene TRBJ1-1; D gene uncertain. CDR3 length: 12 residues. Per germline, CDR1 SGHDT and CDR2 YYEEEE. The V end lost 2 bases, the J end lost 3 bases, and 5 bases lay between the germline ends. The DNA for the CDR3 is TGTGCCAGCAGCTTAATAGACACTGAAGCTTTCTTT. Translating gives CASSLIDTEAFF.

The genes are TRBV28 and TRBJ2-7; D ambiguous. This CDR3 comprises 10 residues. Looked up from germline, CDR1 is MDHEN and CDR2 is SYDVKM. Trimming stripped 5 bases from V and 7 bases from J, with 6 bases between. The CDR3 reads CASSRVEQYF. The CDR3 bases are TGTGCCAGCAGTCGTGTGGAGCAGTACTTC.

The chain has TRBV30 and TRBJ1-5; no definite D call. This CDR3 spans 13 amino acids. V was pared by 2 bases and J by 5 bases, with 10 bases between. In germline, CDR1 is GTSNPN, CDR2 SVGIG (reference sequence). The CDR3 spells CAWSPTRYQPQHF. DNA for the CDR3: TGTGCCTGGAGTCCAACAAGATATCAGCCCCAGCATTTT.

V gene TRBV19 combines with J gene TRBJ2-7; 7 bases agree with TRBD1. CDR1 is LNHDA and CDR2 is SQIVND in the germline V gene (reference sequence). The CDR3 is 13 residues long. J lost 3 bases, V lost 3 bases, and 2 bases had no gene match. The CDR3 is CASSMGQFYEQYF. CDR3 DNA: TGTGCCAGTAGTATGGGACAGTTCTACGAGCAGTACTTC.

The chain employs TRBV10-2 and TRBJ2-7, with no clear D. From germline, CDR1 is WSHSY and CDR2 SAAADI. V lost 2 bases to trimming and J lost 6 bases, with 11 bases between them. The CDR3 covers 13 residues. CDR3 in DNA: TGCGCCAGCAGTGAGGGAGCCCTGGGCGAGCAGTACGTC. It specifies CASSEGALGEQYV.

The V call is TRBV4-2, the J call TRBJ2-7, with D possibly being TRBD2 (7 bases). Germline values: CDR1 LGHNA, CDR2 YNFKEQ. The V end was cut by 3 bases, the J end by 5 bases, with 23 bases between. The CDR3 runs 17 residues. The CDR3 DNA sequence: TGTGCCAGCAGCCAGAGTCTACAGGGCGGGAGCCGGAACGAGCAGTACTTC. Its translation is CASSQSLQGGSRNEQYF.

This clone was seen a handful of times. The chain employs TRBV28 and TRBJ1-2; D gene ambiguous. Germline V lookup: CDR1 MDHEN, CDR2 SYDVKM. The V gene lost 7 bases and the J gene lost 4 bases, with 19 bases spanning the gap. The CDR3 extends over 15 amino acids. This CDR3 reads CASNPRLVSPYGYTF. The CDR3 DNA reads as TGTGCCAGCAACCCCCGACTCGTATCCCCCTATGGCTACACCTTC.

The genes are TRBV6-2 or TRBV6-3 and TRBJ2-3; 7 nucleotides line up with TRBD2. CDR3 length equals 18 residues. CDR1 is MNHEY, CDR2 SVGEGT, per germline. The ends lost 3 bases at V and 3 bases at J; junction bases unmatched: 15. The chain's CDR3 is CASSYQSGKGIWTDTQYF. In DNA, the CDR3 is TGTGCCAGCAGTTATCAAAGCGGGAAGGGGATTTGGACAGATACGCAGTATTTT.

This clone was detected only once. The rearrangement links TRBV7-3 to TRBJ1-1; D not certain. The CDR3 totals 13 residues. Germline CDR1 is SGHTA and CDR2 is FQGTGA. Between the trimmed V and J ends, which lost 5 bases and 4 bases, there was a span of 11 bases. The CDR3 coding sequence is TGTGCCAGCAGCCTGGGCGGGGTCACTGAAGCTTTCTTT. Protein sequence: CASSLGGVTEAFF.

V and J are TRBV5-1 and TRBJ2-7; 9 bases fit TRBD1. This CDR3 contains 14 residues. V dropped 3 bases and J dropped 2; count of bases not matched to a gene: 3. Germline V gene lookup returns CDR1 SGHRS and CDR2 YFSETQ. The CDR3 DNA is TGCGCCAGCAGCTCCCGGGACAGGGCCTACGAGCAGTACTTC. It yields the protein CASSSRDRAYEQYF.

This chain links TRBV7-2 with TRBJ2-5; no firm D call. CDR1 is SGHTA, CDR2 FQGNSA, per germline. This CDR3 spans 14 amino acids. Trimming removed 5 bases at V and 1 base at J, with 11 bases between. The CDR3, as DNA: TGTGCCAGCAGCCTTATGAGGATCCAAGAGACCCAGTACTTC. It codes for CASSLMRIQETQYF.

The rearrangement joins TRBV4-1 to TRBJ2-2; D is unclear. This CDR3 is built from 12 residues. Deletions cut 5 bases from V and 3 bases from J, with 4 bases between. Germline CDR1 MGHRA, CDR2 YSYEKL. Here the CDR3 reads CASSSYTGELFF. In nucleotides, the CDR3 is TGCGCCAGCAGCTCCTACACCGGGGAGCTGTTTTTT.